The next 21 T cell receptor beta chains were all read from a single sample in a study of cytomegalovirus exposure and HLA in healthy donors. 60 Vbeta and 13 Jbeta primers were used in PCR. Sequencing used immunoSEQ multiplex PCR; TCRdb keeps in-frame clones, though not all of them. The sample has some 130,000 clones. Sequenced sample: PBMCs. These receptors were taken from a woman in her forties in good health and CMV-seronegative.

This chain connects TRBV11-3 to TRBJ2-1; D uncertain. The CDR3 is 11 residues long. Germline V gene data show CDR1 as SGHNT and CDR2 as YENEEA. The ends were cut back, 5 bases at V and 7 bases at J, with 6 bases in the middle. The CDR3 here is CASSTGNEQFF. In DNA form, the CDR3 reads TGTGCCAGCAGCACCGGTAATGAGCAGTTCTTC.

V gene TRBV4-1 combines with J gene TRBJ1-2; maybe TRBD1 (6 bases). With 4 bases removed from V and 7 bases from J, the gap between germline ends came to 19 bases. The CDR3 is made up of 15 amino acids. CDR1 is MGHRA, CDR2 YSYEKL, per germline. CDR3 nucleotides: TGCGCCAGCAGCCGAATCCCTTCCGGGACAACTGGCTACACCTTC. Amino acid sequence: CASSRIPSGTTGYTF.

The chain joins TRBV4-1 to TRBJ1-4; D gene unclear. V was cut by 1 base and J by 10 bases, with 13 bases left in between. CDR1 is MGHRA and CDR2 is YSYEKL in the germline V gene. This CDR3 contains 14 residues. The CDR3, as DNA: TGCGCCAGCAGCCAAGTTGGTACCTCGGGAAAACTGTTTTTT. It yields the protein CASSQVGTSGKLFF.

The V call is TRBV5-1, the J call TRBJ1-6; 8 nucleotides line up with TRBD1. The CDR3 has 17 amino acids. After removal of 3 bases from V and 7 bases from J, the junction contained 12 bases not matched to a gene. Germline loops: CDR1 SGHRS, CDR2 YFSETQ. The CDR3 reads CASSSSAGGRTNSPLHF. As DNA, the CDR3 is TGCGCCAGCAGCTCTTCGGCAGGGGGCCGGACCAATTCACCCCTCCACTTT.

This chain joins TRBV15 and TRBJ1-2, with D possibly being TRBD1 (5 bases). V gave up 7 bases and J gave up 8 bases, with 20 bases separating them. CDR3 size: 14 residues. Germline V lookup: CDR1 LNHNV, CDR2 YYDKDF (reference sequence). The CDR3 DNA is TGTGCCACCAACCCCTCGGGGGACCTTTGGGGCTACACCTTC. Protein: CATNPSGDLWGYTF.

The chain couples TRBV16 to TRBJ1-6; D is possibly TRBD1 (6 bases). Germline V gene lookup returns CDR1 KGHSY and CDR2 FQNENV. The CDR3 consists of 16 residues. The V end was cut by 1 base, the J end by 5 bases, with 12 bases between. The CDR3 region is CASSQLGGANNSPLHF. The DNA for the CDR3 is TGTGCCAGCAGCCAATTGGGGGGGGCGAATAATTCACCCCTCCACTTT.

This sequence joins TRBV6-1 and TRBJ1-5; 10 bases are a match to TRBD1. V dropped 4 bases and J dropped 3; count of bases not matched to a gene: 6. Per the germline V gene, CDR1 is MNHNS and CDR2 is SASEGT. This CDR3 contains 16 residues. In DNA, the CDR3 is TGTGCCAGCAGTGGACCCGGGACAGGGGACAATCAGCCCCAGCATTTT. It codes for CASSGPGTGDNQPQHF.

The chain has TRBV18 and TRBJ1-4; 7 bases match TRBD1. The germline V gene encodes CDR1 KGHSH and CDR2 LQKENI. Unmatched junction bases numbered 8, after V lost 3 bases and J lost 1 base. The length of the CDR3 is 17 residues. The CDR3 protein is CASSPSTGLRTNEKLFF. CDR3 DNA: TGTGCCAGCTCACCCTCGACAGGGTTGAGAACTAATGAAAAACTGTTTTTT.

The chain carries TRBV5-1 and TRBJ2-7, with D maybe TRBD1 (6 bases). V lost 0 bases, J lost 6 bases, and 16 bases lay in between. Germline CDR1 and CDR2: SGHRS and YFSETQ. This CDR3 has 15 residues. The CDR3 loop is CASSLGLGGGREQYF. The CDR3 coding sequence is TGCGCCAGCAGCTTGGGGTTGGGTGGGGGCCGCGAGCAGTACTTC.

This sequence joins TRBV4-3 and TRBJ1-2; no definite D call. The CDR3 sequence is 14 residues long. CDR1 and CDR2 from the germline V gene are LGHNA and YSLEER. Trimming stripped 0 bases from V and 6 bases from J, with 11 bases between. The CDR3 loop reads CASSQEWKSDGYTF. The CDR3 DNA reads as TGCGCCAGCAGCCAAGAATGGAAGAGCGATGGCTACACCTTC.

This chain links TRBV27 with TRBJ1-5; D is uncertain. CDR1 is MNHEY, CDR2 SMNVEV, per germline (reference sequence). Trimming took 3 bases from V and 6 from J, leaving 9 bases between them. The CDR3 is 13 amino acids. The CDR3 bases are TGTGCCAGCAGTTTCGAGAGGAGTCAGCCCCAGCATTTT. It translates to CASSFERSQPQHF.

The J gene is TRBJ2-3, the V gene TRBV18, with 7 positions matching TRBD1. CDR1 and CDR2 from the germline V gene are KGHSH and LQKENI. V shed 6 bases, J shed 0 bases, and the junction held 3 bases outside the gene matches. The length of the CDR3 is 14 residues. DNA of the CDR3: TGTGCCAGCTCTCGACAGGGTAGCACAGATACGCAGTATTTT. Translation: CASSRQGSTDTQYF.

CDR3 coding DNA: TGCGCCAGCAGCCTCGATTCTACAGGTCCTTCACCCCTCCACTTT. Translated: CASSLDSTGPSPLHF. The chain couples TRBV4-3 to TRBJ1-6, with D perhaps matching TRBD1 (5 bases). Per germline, CDR1 LGHNA and CDR2 YSLEER. V shed 4 bases and J shed 9 bases, with 16 bases lying between them. The length of the CDR3 is 15 residues.

This chain uses TRBV5-6 with TRBJ2-4, with D possibly TRBD2 on 7 matching bases. V dropped 3 bases and J dropped 5 bases, with 18 bases sitting between them. The CDR3 consists of 16 residues. Germline V gene sequence: CDR1 SGHDT, CDR2 YYEEEE. The CDR3 DNA follows: TGTGCCAGCAGCTCGTTACGGGGGGCAAGGGAAAACATTCAGTACTTC. Its translation: CASSSLRGARENIQYF.

The chain employs TRBV2 and TRBJ2-3, with 16 bases aligning to TRBD2. The CDR3 contains 18 residues. Unmatched junction bases numbered 12, after V lost 10 bases and J lost 2 bases. Germline lookup yields CDR1 SNHLY and CDR2 FYNNEI. The CDR3 is CATQPEGLAGGPTDTQYF. In DNA form, the CDR3 reads TGTGCCACTCAGCCCGAGGGACTAGCGGGGGGGCCCACAGATACGCAGTATTTT.

The V call is TRBV7-2, the J call TRBJ1-1, with D perhaps TRBD1 (5 bases). This CDR3 is built from 15 residues. Per the germline V gene, CDR1 is SGHTA and CDR2 is FQGNSA. Trimming removed 2 bases at V and 1 base at J, with 11 bases between. The CDR3 spells CASSLIPGWNTEAFF. The CDR3 bases are TGTGCCAGCAGCTTAATCCCAGGGTGGAACACTGAAGCTTTCTTT. Combining the CDR3 with reference TRBV7-2 and TRBJ1-1 gives the whole variable domain GAGVSQSPSNKVTEKGKDVELRCDPISGHTALYWYRQSLGQGLEFLIYFQGNSAPDKSGLPSDRFSAERTGGSVSTLTIQRTQQEDSAVYLCASSLIPGWNTEAFFGQGTRLTVV.

V gene TRBV7-8 combines with J gene TRBJ2-1; 7 bases map to TRBD2. The trim removed 11 bases at V and 4 bases at J, leaving 17 bases unmatched. Germline values: CDR1 SGHVS, CDR2 FQNEAQ. The CDR3 sequence is 16 residues long. The CDR3 loop reads CAGTPRVGGVYNEQFF. The CDR3 DNA sequence: TGTGCCGGCACCCCGCGAGTGGGGGGGGTATACAATGAGCAGTTCTTC. The whole variable domain, filled in from reference TRBV7-8 and TRBJ2-1, reads GAGVSQSPRYKVAKRGQDVALRCDPISGHVSLFWYQQALGQGPEFLTYFQNEAQLDKSGLPSDRFFAERPEGSVSTLKIQRTQQEDSAVYLCAGTPRVGGVYNEQFFGPGTRLTVL.

The genes are TRBV9 and TRBJ1-1, with D maybe TRBD1 (6 bases). The CDR3 is 13 amino acids. The V and J ends lost 4 bases and 5 bases respectively, with 12 bases between them. Germline V CDR1 and CDR2: SGDLS, YYNGEE. As DNA, the CDR3 is TGTGCCAGCAGCCCCGACCAGGGGACTGAAGCTTTCTTT. It specifies CASSPDQGTEAFF.

V usage is TRBV6-5 and J usage is TRBJ1-1, with D maybe TRBD1 (6 bases). Trimming removed 6 bases from V and 4 bases from J, with 12 bases in between. Germline CDR1 and CDR2: MNHEY and SVGAGI. The CDR3 contains 13 residues. The CDR3 region has the DNA TGTGCCAGCAGGACGGACAGTGGCACTGAAGCTTTCTTT. Its protein product is CASRTDSGTEAFF.

The chain links TRBV7-2 to TRBJ2-1, with 10 bases identical to TRBD2. This CDR3 comprises 16 residues. Per the germline V gene, CDR1 is SGHTA and CDR2 is FQGNSA. Unmatched junction bases numbered 6, after V lost 3 bases and J lost 4 bases. The CDR3 loop is CASSLTSGGAYNEQFF. The CDR3 bases are TGTGCCAGCAGCTTGACCAGCGGGGGGGCTTACAATGAGCAGTTCTTC.

The V and J genes are TRBV6-5 and TRBJ1-2, with 7 bases lining up with TRBD1. V lost 6 bases to trimming and J lost 10 bases; unmatched junction nucleotides: 5. The V gene's germline CDR1 is MNHEY and CDR2 SVGAGI. This CDR3 comprises 11 residues. The CDR3 region has the DNA TGTGCCAGCAGCCCCGGGACAGACTACACCTTC. Protein sequence: CASSPGTDYTF.